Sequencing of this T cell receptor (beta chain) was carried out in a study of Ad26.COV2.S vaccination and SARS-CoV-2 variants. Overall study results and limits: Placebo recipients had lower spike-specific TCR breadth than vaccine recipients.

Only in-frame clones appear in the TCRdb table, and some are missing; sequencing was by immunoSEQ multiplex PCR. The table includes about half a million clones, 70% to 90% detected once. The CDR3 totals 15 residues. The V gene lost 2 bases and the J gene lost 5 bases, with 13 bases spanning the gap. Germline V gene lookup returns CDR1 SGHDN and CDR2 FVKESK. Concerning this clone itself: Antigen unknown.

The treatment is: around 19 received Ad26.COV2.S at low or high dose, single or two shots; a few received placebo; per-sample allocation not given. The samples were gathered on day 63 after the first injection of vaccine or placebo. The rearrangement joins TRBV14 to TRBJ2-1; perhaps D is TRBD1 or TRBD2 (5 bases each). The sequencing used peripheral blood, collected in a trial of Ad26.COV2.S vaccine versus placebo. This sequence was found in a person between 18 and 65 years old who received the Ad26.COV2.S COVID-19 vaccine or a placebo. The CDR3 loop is CASSQMLGTNNEQFF. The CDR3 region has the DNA TGTGCCAGCAGCCAAATGCTAGGGACGAACAATGAGCAGTTCTTC.